This record covers a single T cell receptor (beta chain). The data are from a study of blood T cell repertoires in COVID-19. Study background: Samples representing acute and convalescent COVID-19 were sourced from the United States, Italy and Spain. The analysed material was cDNA or gDNA that came from T cells, B-cell-depleted T cells, or PBMCs.

Clones were read by immunoSEQ multiplex PCR, and TCRdb kept only the in-frame ones, dropping some. The sample shows 200,000 to 250,000 clones, roughly 84% of them seen only once. Sequenced input: peripheral blood. This receptor was identified in a man over 45 with active or convalescent COVID-19.

CDR3 sequence reads: CAIRTGNNGNTIYF. Here the CDR3 DNA reads TGTGCCATCAGGACAGGGAACAATGGAAACACCATATATTTT. The V gene is TRBV10-3, the J gene TRBJ1-3; TRBD1 matches at 7 bases. CDR3 length: 14 residues. With 6 bases clipped from V and 3 bases from J, the junction kept 5 bases outside the gene matches. CDR1 is ENHRY and CDR2 is SYGVKD in the germline V gene.